The 22 T cell receptor beta chains listed next were all sequenced from one sample in a study of human T cells and chemical hapten exposure. TCRdb recomputed calls from the RACE reads with MiXCR, one row per CDR3 protein. The data hold about 69,000 distinct CDR3 sequences, with around 30% observed a single time. Time point noted: patch test 1, 2 weeks after DPC sensitization. Treatment in this sample: therapeutic diphenylcyclopropenone sensitization with weekly scalp DPC. The sequenced sample was whole blood, obtained in connection with sensitization to the hapten diphenylcyclopropenone (DPC). The receptors shown here come from a man between 35 and 55 years old with alopecia areata. Some clones in this sample may be carry-over from other donors' samples.

This clonotype was detected only a few times. V gene TRBV7-2 combines with J gene TRBJ2-3, with D hard to call. Germline V lookup: CDR1 SGHTA, CDR2 FQGNSA. This CDR3 contains 13 residues. V lost 1 base to trimming and J lost 4 bases, with 6 bases between them. The CDR3 sequence is CASSLVGADTQYF. Written as DNA, the CDR3 is TGTGCCAGCAGCTTAGTTGGAGCAGATACGCAGTATTTT.

This clonotype has just a few counts. The chain employs TRBV7-2 and TRBJ2-7; D perhaps matches TRBD2 (5 bases). V was trimmed by 4 bases and J by 3 bases, leaving 7 bases between them. CDR3 length: 12 amino acids. The V gene's germline CDR1 is SGHTA and CDR2 FQGNSA. This CDR3 is CASSSTSYEQYF. In DNA, the CDR3 is TGTGCCAGCAGCTCCACTAGCTACGAGCAGTACTTC.

V gene TRBV7-2 combines with J gene TRBJ2-3; TRBD2 matches 12 bases. The J segment lost 4 bases and the V segment lost 1 base, leaving 3 bases of the junction unmatched. Germline CDR1 SGHTA, CDR2 FQGNSA. This CDR3 is built from 16 residues. CDR3 loop: CASSLGTSGKADTQYF. Written as DNA, the CDR3 is TGTGCCAGCAGCTTAGGGACTAGCGGGAAGGCAGATACGCAGTATTTT. Looking up the rest from reference TRBV7-2 and TRBJ2-3 gives the full variable domain: GAGVSQSPSNKVTEKGKDVELRCDPISGHTALYWYRQSLGQGLEFLIYFQGNSAPDKSGLPSDRFSAERTGGSVSTLTIQRTQQEDSAVYLCASSLGTSGKADTQYFGPGTRLTVL.

The V gene is TRBV7-2, the J gene TRBJ1-4; D not resolved. The V gene's germline CDR1 is SGHTA and CDR2 FQGNSA. Trimming removed 4 bases from V and 7 bases from J, with 22 bases in between. The CDR3 is made up of 17 amino acids. The CDR3 reads CASSSPRWGGVGEKLFF. In DNA, the CDR3 is TGTGCCAGCAGCTCACCCCGATGGGGAGGCGTTGGTGAAAAACTGTTTTTT.

As concerns this clonotype: At one of its ends the junction is not consistent with the germline gene, which may arise from a read error. The chain carries TRBV6-1 and TRBJ1-1; 9 nucleotides align to TRBD1. Per germline, CDR1 MNHNS and CDR2 SASEGT. This CDR3 has 15 residues. In DNA, the CDR3 is TGTGCCAGCGTACAGGGGGCCGGTGTGAACACTGAAACTTTCTTT. Translated: CASVQGAGVNTETFF.

In this sample, this clonotype turned up a few times. The chain uses TRBV29-1 and TRBJ1-1, with D maybe TRBD1 (6 bases). The ends were cut back, 6 bases at V and 3 bases at J, with 11 bases in the middle. Looked up from germline, CDR1 is SQVTM and CDR2 is ANQGSEA. This CDR3 contains 12 residues. The CDR3, as DNA: TGCAGCGTCGCCCCAGGGGACACTGAAGCTTTCTTT. This translates into CSVAPGDTEAFF.

This sequence joins TRBV7-2 and TRBJ2-1; 7 nucleotides align to TRBD2. CDR3 size: 17 residues. With V trimmed by 4 bases and J by 1 base, 10 bases remained unmatched. Germline loops: CDR1 SGHTA, CDR2 FQGNSA. CDR3 nucleotide sequence: TGTGCCAGCAGCTCAGCCACAAGCGGGAAGTCCTACAATGAGCAGTTCTTC. Translation: CASSSATSGKSYNEQFF.

The V and J genes are TRBV28 and TRBJ1-2; D remains ambiguous. Germline CDR1 reads MDHEN; CDR2 reads SYDVKM. The V end lost 3 bases, the J end lost 2 bases, and 13 bases lay between the germline ends. The CDR3 sequence is 15 residues long. In DNA, the CDR3 is TGTGCCAGCAGTTTCTCAGGAGAACCCAACTATGGCTACACCTTC. This gives the protein CASSFSGEPNYGYTF.

The chain couples TRBV11-2 to TRBJ1-1; D is unclear. V lost 5 bases and J lost 1, with 8 bases in between. CDR3 length: 13 residues. Germline V lookup: CDR1 SGHAT, CDR2 FQNNGV. CDR3 protein: CASSLGENTEAFF. CDR3 DNA: TGTGCCAGCAGCCTCGGGGAGAACACTGAAGCTTTCTTT.

This clonotype was counted a few times. The chain uses TRBV20-1 and TRBJ2-1; D possibly corresponds to TRBD2 (6 bases). Germline CDR1 DFQATT, CDR2 SNEGSKA (reference sequence). Trimming stripped 2 bases from V and 4 bases from J, with 12 bases between. The CDR3 has 14 amino acids. In nucleotides, the CDR3 is TGCAGTGCTAGAACTCAGGAGGGATACAATGAGCAGTTCTTC. Translation gives CSARTQEGYNEQFF.

This clonotype was recorded a few times. The chain carries TRBV5-1 and TRBJ2-5, with D possibly matching TRBD2 (7 bases). V was shortened by 4 bases and J by 5 bases, with 18 bases between the two germline ends. Germline V gene lookup returns CDR1 SGHRS and CDR2 YFSETQ. This CDR3 has 15 amino acids. The CDR3 bases are TGCGCCAGCAGCCCGCCACGGGGGGCGAGGGAGACCCAGTACTTC. Its translation: CASSPPRGARETQYF. Together with reference TRBV5-1 and TRBJ2-5, the CDR3 gives the full variable domain: KAGVTQTPRYLIKTRGQQVTLSCSPISGHRSVSWYQQTPGQGLQFLFEYFSETQRNKGNFPGRFSGRQFSNSRSEMNVSTLELGDSALYLCASSPPRGARETQYFGPGTRLLVL.

This chain connects TRBV5-5 to TRBJ1-6, with D unclear. CDR1 is SGHKS, CDR2 YYEKEE, per germline (reference sequence). The CDR3 has 12 residues. V lost 4 bases to trimming and J lost 8 bases, with 7 bases between them. The CDR3 DNA reads as TGTGCCAGCAGCACCCCTGATTCACCCCTCCACTTT. Encoded protein: CASSTPDSPLHF.

V usage is TRBV18 and J usage is TRBJ1-2; D unclear. The CDR3 has 14 amino acids. Trimming removed 2 bases from V and 2 bases from J, with 9 bases in between. CDR1 is KGHSH, CDR2 LQKENI, per germline. The CDR3 DNA reads as TGTGCCAGCTCACCATCCGCCAGGAACTATGGCTACACCTTC. Translated: CASSPSARNYGYTF.

This clonotype was counted only a few times. This chain connects TRBV6-5 to TRBJ2-1; TRBD2 matches 7 bases. Trimming removed 6 bases from V and 1 base from J; junction bases left unmatched: 6. The CDR3 is made up of 15 amino acids. Germline V lookup: CDR1 MNHEY, CDR2 SVGAGI. CDR3 protein: CASSLSGTSYNEQFF. CDR3 sequence (DNA): TGTGCCAGCAGCCTCAGCGGGACTTCCTACAATGAGCAGTTCTTC.

The chain has TRBV10-1 and TRBJ2-7; D is undetermined. V lost 3 bases to trimming and J lost 4 bases, with 7 bases between them. This CDR3 comprises 12 residues. In germline, CDR1 is WNHNN, CDR2 SYGVQD (reference sequence). The CDR3 loop reads CASSETNYEQYF. CDR3 nucleotide sequence: TGCGCCAGCAGTGAAACAAATTACGAGCAGTACTTC.

This clonotype was counted only a few times. The V gene is TRBV12-3 or TRBV12-4, the J gene TRBJ2-5; D is uncertain. This CDR3 is 11 amino acids long. Trimming stripped 6 bases from V and 4 bases from J, with 6 bases between. CDR3 in DNA: TGTGCCAGCAGCACTCGAGAGACCCAGTACTTC. Amino acids: CASSTRETQYF.

The chain is built from TRBV6-2 or TRBV6-3 and TRBJ2-1, with 12 bases fitting TRBD2. Per germline, CDR1 MNHEY and CDR2 SVGEGT. V lost 6 bases, J lost 6 bases, and 18 bases stayed unmatched. The CDR3 has 19 residues. The CDR3 DNA is TGTGCCAGCAGCCAGGACCTGGGACCTAGCGGGAGGGCCTTCAATGAGCAGTTCTTC. This encodes CASSQDLGPSGRAFNEQFF.

V and J are TRBV5-1 and TRBJ2-3; maybe TRBD1 (6 bases). Trimming took 4 bases from V and 0 from J, leaving 9 bases between them. Germline V gene sequence: CDR1 SGHRS, CDR2 YFSETQ. The CDR3 has 14 residues. The CDR3 region has the DNA TGCGCCAGCAGCAGGACAGCTAGCACAGATACGCAGTATTTT. This sequence encodes CASSRTASTDTQYF.

This clonotype was recorded only once. The chain recombines TRBV7-2 with TRBJ1-2, with 9 positions matching TRBD1. CDR1 SGHTA and CDR2 FQGNSA come from the germline V gene. After removal of 5 bases from V and 3 bases from J, the junction contained 4 bases not matched to a gene. CDR3 length: 14 amino acids. CDR3 DNA sequence: TGTGCCAGCAGCCACGGACAGGGGTACTATGGCTACACCTTC. Translated: CASSHGQGYYGYTF.

This clonotype was detected a few times. This chain links TRBV20-1 with TRBJ2-7; 7 positions agree with TRBD1. Trimming at V came to 0 bases and at J to 3 bases, leaving 8 bases not matched to a gene. From germline, CDR1 is DFQATT and CDR2 SNEGSKA (reference sequence). The CDR3 has 15 amino acids. The CDR3 nucleotides read TGCAGTGCTAGAGAAAGGACAGGAGACAACTACGAGCAGTACTTC. Translating it yields CSARERTGDNYEQYF.

This rearrangement joins TRBV7-8 to TRBJ2-7, with TRBD1 matching 7 bases. The trim removed 0 bases at V and 3 bases at J, leaving 2 bases unmatched. This CDR3 has 14 residues. From germline, CDR1 is SGHVS and CDR2 FQNEAQ. For the CDR3, the DNA is TGTGCCAGCAGCTTAGCGGACAGGTTCTACGAGCAGTACTTC. Translating gives CASSLADRFYEQYF.

This clonotype was counted only a few times. CDR3 DNA sequence: TGTGCCAGCAGTTTCTTTGGGCTAGCCAAAAACATTCAGTACTTC. Its translation is CASSFFGLAKNIQYF. The chain carries TRBV28 and TRBJ2-4; no clear D gene. Germline lookup yields CDR1 MDHEN and CDR2 SYDVKM. This CDR3 contains 15 residues. V gave up 3 bases and J gave up 0 bases, with 9 bases separating them.